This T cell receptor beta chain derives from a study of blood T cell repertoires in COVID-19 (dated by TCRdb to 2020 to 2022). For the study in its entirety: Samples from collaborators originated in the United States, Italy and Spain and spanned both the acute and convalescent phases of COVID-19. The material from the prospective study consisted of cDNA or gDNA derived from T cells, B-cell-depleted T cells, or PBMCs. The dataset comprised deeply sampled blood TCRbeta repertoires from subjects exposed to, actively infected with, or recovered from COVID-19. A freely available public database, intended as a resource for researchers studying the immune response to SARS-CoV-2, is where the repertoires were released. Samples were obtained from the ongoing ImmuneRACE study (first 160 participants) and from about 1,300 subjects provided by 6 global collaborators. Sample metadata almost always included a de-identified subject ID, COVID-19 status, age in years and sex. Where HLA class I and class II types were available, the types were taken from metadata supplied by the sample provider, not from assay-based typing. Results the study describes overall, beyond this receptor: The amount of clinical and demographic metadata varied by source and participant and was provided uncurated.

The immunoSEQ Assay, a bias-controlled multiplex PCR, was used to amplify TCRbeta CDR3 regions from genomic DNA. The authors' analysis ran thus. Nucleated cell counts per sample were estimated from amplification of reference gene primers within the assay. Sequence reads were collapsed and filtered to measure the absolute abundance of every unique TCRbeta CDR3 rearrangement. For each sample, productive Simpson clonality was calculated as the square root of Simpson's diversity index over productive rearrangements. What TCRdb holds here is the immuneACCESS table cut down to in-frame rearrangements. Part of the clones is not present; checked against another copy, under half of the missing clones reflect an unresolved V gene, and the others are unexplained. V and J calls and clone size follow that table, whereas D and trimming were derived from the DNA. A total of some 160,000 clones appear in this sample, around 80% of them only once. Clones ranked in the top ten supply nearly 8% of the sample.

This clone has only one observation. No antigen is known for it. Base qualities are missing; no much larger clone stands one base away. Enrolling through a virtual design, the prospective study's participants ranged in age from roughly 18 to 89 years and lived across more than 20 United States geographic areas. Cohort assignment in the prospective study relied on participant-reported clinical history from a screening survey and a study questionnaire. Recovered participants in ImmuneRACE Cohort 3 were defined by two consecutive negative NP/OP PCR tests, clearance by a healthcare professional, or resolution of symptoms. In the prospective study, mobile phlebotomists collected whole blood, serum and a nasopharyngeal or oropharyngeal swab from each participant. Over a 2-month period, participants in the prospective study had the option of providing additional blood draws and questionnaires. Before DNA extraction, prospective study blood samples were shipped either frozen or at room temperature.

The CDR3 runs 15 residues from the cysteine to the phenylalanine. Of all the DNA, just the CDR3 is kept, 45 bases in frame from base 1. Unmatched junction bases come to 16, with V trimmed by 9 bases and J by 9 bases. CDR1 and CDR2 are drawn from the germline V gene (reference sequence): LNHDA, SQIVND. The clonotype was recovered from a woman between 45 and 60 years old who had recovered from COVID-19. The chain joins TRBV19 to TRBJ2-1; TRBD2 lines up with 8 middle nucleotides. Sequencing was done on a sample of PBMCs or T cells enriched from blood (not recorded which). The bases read TGTGCCAGCGACAATCCGGGAGGGCACGTCCGTGAGCAGTTCTTC. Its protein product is CASDNPGGHVREQFF.